One TCR beta chain is described in this entry. These data come from a study of technical replicates of blood from a handful of donors. Clones were read by immunoSEQ multiplex PCR, and TCRdb kept only the in-frame ones, dropping some. The sample consists of 60,000 to 85,000 clones, roughly 91% of them appearing once. Trimming cost V 6 bases and J 1 base, with 15 bases left between them. CDR3 size: 15 residues. The germline V gene encodes CDR1 ENHRY and CDR2 SYGVKD. The receptor comes from a human donor in good health. The chain has TRBV10-3 and TRBJ1-2; D call uncertain. Sequencing was carried out using T cells isolated from PBMCs. CDR3 sequence (DNA): TGTGCCATCAGGTCGACGGCAGGAAGTAACTATGGCTACACCTTC. Translating gives CAIRSTAGSNYGYTF.